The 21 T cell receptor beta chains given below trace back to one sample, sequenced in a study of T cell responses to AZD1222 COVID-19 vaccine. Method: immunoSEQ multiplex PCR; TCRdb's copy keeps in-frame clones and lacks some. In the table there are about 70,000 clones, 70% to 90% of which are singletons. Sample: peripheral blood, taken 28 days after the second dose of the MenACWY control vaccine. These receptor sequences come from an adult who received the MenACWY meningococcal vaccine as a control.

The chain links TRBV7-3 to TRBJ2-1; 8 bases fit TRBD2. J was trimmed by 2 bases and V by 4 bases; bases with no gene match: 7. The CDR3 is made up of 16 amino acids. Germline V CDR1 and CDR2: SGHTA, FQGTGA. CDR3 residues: CASSSPAGAAYNEQFF. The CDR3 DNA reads TGTGCCAGCAGCTCCCCAGCGGGGGCCGCCTACAATGAGCAGTTCTTC.

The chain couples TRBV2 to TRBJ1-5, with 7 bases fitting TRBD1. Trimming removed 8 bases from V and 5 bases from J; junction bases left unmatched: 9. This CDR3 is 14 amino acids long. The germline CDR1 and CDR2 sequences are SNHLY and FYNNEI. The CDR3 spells CASVEIRGDQPQHF. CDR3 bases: TGTGCCAGCGTGGAAATCAGGGGGGATCAGCCCCAGCATTTT.

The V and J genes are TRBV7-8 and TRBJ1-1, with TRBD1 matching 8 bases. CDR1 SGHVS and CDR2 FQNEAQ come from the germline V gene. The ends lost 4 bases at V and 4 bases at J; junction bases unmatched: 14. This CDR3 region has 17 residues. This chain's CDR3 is CASSSKRFTGGGTEAFF. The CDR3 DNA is TGTGCCAGCAGCTCTAAGCGCTTTACAGGGGGAGGCACTGAAGCTTTCTTT.

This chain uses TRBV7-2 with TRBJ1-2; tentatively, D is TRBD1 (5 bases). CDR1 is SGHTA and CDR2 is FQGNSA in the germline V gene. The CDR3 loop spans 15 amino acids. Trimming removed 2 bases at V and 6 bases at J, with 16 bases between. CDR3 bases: TGTGCCAGCAGCTTATATGTGCAGGGAGTAGATGGCTACACCTTC. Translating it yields CASSLYVQGVDGYTF.

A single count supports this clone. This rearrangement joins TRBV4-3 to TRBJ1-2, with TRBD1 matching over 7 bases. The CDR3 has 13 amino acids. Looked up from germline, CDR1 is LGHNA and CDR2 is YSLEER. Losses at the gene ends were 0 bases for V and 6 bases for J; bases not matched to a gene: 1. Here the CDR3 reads CASSQDTGDGYTF. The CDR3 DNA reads TGCGCCAGCAGCCAAGACACAGGGGATGGCTACACCTTC.

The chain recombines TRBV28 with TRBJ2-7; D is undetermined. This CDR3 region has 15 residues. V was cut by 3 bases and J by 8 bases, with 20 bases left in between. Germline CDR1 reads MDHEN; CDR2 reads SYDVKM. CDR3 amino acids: CASSLPIIPTPKQYF. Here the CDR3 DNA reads TGTGCCAGCAGTTTGCCGATAATCCCTACGCCGAAGCAGTACTTC.

CDR3 in DNA: TGTGCCAGCAGCCCCGAGGCCGGGGTCAGCTCCTACGAGCAGTACTTC. As protein: CASSPEAGVSSYEQYF. This chain connects TRBV5-4 to TRBJ2-7; weak D call: TRBD2 (5 bases). Trimming took off 4 bases at V and 0 bases at J, with 17 bases between the two ends. CDR1 is SGHNT and CDR2 is YYREEE in the germline V gene (reference sequence). The CDR3 has 16 residues.

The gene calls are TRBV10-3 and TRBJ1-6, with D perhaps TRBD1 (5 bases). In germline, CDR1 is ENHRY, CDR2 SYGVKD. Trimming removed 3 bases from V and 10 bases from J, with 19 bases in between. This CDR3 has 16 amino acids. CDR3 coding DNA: TGTGCCATCAGTGATACGGATCTTTTTAACAGGTCACCCCTCCACTTT. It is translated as CAISDTDLFNRSPLHF.

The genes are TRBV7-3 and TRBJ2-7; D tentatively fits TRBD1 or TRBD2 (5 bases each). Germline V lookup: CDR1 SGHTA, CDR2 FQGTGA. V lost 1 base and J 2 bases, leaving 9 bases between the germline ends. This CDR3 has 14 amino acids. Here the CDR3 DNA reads TGTGCCAGCAGCTTAAATGAGGGACCCTACGAGCAGTACTTC. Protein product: CASSLNEGPYEQYF.

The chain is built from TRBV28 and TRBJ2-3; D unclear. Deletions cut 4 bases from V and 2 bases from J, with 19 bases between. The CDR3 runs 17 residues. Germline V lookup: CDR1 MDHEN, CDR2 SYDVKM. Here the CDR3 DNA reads TGTGCCAGCAGTTATCCCCCAACAATCACTTTCACAGATACGCAGTATTTT. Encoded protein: CASSYPPTITFTDTQYF.

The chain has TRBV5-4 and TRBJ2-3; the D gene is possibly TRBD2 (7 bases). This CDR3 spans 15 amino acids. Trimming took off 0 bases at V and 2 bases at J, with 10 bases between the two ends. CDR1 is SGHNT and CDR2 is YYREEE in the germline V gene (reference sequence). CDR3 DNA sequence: TGTGCCAGCAGCTTGGCTGGGGGGGCCACAGATACGCAGTATTTT. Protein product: CASSLAGGATDTQYF.

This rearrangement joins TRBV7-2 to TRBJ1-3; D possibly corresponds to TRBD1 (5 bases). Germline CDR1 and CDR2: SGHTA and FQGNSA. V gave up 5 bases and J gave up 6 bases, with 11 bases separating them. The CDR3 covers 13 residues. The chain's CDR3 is CASSLLGENTIYF. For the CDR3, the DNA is TGTGCCAGCAGCCTATTGGGGGAAAACACCATATATTTT. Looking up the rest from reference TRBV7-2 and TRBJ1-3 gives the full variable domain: GAGVSQSPSNKVTEKGKDVELRCDPISGHTALYWYRQSLGQGLEFLIYFQGNSAPDKSGLPSDRFSAERTGGSVSTLTIQRTQQEDSAVYLCASSLLGENTIYFGEGSWLTVV.

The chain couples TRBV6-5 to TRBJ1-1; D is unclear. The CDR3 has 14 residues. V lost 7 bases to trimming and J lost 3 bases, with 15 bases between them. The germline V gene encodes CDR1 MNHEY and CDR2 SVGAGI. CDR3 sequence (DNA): TGTGCCAGCATCACTCTCGGCAGTTACACTGAAGCTTTCTTT. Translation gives CASITLGSYTEAFF.

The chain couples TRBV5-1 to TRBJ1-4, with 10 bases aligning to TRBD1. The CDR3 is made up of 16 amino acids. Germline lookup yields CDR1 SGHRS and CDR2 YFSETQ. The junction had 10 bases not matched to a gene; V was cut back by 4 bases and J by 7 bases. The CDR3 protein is CASSILPGQGSEKLFF. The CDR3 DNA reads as TGCGCCAGCAGCATACTACCGGGACAGGGGAGTGAAAAACTGTTTTTT.

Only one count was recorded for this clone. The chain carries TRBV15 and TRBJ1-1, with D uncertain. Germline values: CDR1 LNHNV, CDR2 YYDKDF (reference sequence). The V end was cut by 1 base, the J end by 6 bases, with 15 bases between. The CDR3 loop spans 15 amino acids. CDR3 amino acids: CATSRGDPARPEAFF. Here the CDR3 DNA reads TGTGCCACCAGCAGAGGGGATCCGGCCCGTCCTGAAGCTTTCTTT.

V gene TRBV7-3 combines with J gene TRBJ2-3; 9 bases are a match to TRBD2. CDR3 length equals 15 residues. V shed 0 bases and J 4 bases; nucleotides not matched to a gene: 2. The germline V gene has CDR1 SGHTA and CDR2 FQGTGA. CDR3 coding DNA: TGTGCCAGCAGCTTAACACTAGCGGGCCCAGATACGCAGTATTTT. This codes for CASSLTLAGPDTQYF. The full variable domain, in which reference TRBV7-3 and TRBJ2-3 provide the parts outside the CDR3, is GAGVSQTPSNKVTEKGKYVELRCDPISGHTALYWYRQSLGQGPEFLIYFQGTGAADDSGLPNDRFFAVRPEGSVSTLKIQRTERGDSAVYLCASSLTLAGPDTQYFGPGTRLTVL.

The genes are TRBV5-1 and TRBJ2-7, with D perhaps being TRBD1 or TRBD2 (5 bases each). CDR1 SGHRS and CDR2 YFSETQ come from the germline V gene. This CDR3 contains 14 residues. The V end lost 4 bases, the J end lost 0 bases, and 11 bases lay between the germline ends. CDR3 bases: TGCGCCAGCAGCGACACCGGGGCCTCCTACGAGCAGTACTTC. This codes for CASSDTGASYEQYF.

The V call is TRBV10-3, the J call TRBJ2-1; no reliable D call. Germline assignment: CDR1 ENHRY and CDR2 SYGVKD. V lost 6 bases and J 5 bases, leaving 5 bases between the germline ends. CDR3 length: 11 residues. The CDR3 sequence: CAIRSNNEQFF. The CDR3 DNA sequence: TGTGCCATCAGAAGCAACAATGAGCAGTTCTTC.

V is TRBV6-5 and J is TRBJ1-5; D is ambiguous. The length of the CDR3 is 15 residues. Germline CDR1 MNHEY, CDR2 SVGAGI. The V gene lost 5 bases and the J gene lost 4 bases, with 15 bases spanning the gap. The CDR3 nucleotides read TGTGCCAGCAGTACTGCAGGAGGTGGGAATCAGCCCCAGCATTTT. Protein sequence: CASSTAGGGNQPQHF.

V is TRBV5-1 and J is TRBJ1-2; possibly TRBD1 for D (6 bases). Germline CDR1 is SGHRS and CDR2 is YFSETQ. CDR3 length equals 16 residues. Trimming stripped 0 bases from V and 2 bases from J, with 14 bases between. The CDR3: CASSLAEDRHNYGYTF. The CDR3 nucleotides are TGCGCCAGCAGCTTGGCCGAGGACAGACACAACTATGGCTACACCTTC.

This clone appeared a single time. CDR3 DNA: TGTGCCAGCAGCCCCGGGCCCTGGGGCTACACCTTC. Its protein product is CASSPGPWGYTF. The chain combines TRBV28 with TRBJ1-2; D remains ambiguous. V lost 6 bases to trimming and J lost 8 bases, with 13 bases between them. This CDR3 region has 12 residues. The V gene's germline CDR1 is MDHEN and CDR2 SYDVKM.